These 18 T cell receptor beta chains were sequenced from one sample in a study of blood T cells in healthy people across ages (dated by TCRdb to between 2014 and 2016). The receptor library was made with 5' RACE. The listed sequencing device is Illumina HiSeq 2500. The second PCR ran for about 7 to 11 cycles and used a J-beta primer mix along with a sample-barcoded 5' primer. In-frame beta chains were kept once TCRdb had trimmed the public reads at Q25 with fastp and called clones with MiXCR. Rows with a matching CDR3 protein are joined into one entry that keeps the most common DNA and genes. The sample table records over a million distinct CDR3 sequences; 40% to 55% of these occur just once. The leading ten clones occupy approximately 19% of the sample. Sequencing used blood. The source is a woman in her fifties or sixties in good health.

The rearrangement uses TRBV12-3 or TRBV12-4 and TRBJ2-1; either TRBD1 or TRBD2 may supply D (5 bases each). Trimming removed 4 bases from V and 6 bases from J, with 19 bases in between. CDR3 length: 16 residues. DNA for the CDR3: TGTGCCAGCAGTTCACTACCGGGACCAGCAGCCAATGAGCAGTTCTTC. Its protein is CASSSLPGPAANEQFF.

Details on this clonotype: One end of the junction fails to match germline, which may point to a read error. V and J are TRBV9 and TRBJ2-1; the D gene is possibly TRBD2 (5 bases). The CDR3 consists of 13 residues. Germline V gives CDR1 SGDLS, CDR2 YYNGEE. The CDR3 DNA is TGTGCCGGCAGCGTAGCTAGCTCTGGCGAGCAGTTCTTC. Translating it yields CAGSVASSGEQFF.

The chain links TRBV6-2 or TRBV6-3 to TRBJ2-1; D gene uncertain. The CDR3 consists of 16 residues. V lost 0 bases and J 5 bases, leaving 14 bases between the germline ends. CDR1 MNHEY and CDR2 SVGEGT come from the germline V gene. CDR3 sequence (DNA): TGTGCCAGCAGTTACTCGGTGACAAGGCAGGACAATGAGCAGTTCTTC. Protein product: CASSYSVTRQDNEQFF.

In this sample, this clonotype turned up a few times. The V and J genes are TRBV20-1 and TRBJ2-5; 9 nucleotides line up with TRBD2. The CDR3 is 14 residues long. Losses at the gene ends were 3 bases for V and 2 bases for J; bases not matched to a gene: 4. Germline V CDR1 and CDR2: DFQATT, SNEGSKA (reference sequence). CDR3 loop: CSARASGIQETQYF. Here the CDR3 DNA reads TGCAGTGCTAGGGCTAGCGGGATACAAGAGACCCAGTACTTC.

This chain joins TRBV27 and TRBJ1-2, with 8 bases identical to TRBD1. The CDR3 is 12 residues long. The junction had 6 bases not matched to a gene; V was cut back by 8 bases and J by 7 bases. Germline V CDR1 and CDR2: MNHEY, SMNVEV (reference sequence). The CDR3 loop reads CASSGTGSGYTF. In DNA form, the CDR3 reads TGTGCCAGCTCGGGGACAGGTAGTGGCTACACCTTC.

V usage is TRBV6-4 and J usage is TRBJ2-1; 8 positions agree with TRBD1. Germline V gene lookup returns CDR1 MRHNA and CDR2 SNTAGT. V gave up 4 bases and J gave up 8 bases; unmatched junction bases: 10. This CDR3 spans 15 amino acids. For the CDR3, the DNA is TGTGCCAGCAGTGTGGAACAGGGGGTGATCGATGAGCAGTTCTTC. Its translation: CASSVEQGVIDEQFF.

The chain carries TRBV18 and TRBJ2-7, with 15 bases that match TRBD2. Unmatched junction bases numbered 9, after V lost 3 bases and J lost 6 bases. This CDR3 spans 17 amino acids. Germline CDR1 is KGHSH and CDR2 is LQKENI. The CDR3 DNA reads TGTGCCAGCTCACCTGTGCCGGGACTAGCGGGAGGATCCGAGCAGTACTTC. This gives the protein CASSPVPGLAGGSEQYF.

A few counts support this clonotype. The chain couples TRBV20-1 to TRBJ2-5; maybe TRBD2 (5 bases). The J call may be wrong; the DNA end is better matched by TRBJ2-7. The germline V gene encodes CDR1 DFQATT and CDR2 SNEGSKA (reference sequence). The CDR3 spans 12 residues. Written as DNA, the CDR3 is TGCAGTGCTCCAGGACTTAGGGCCGAGCAGTACTTC. Amino acid sequence: CSAPGLRAEQYF.

As to this clonotype: One end of the junction varies from germline; a read error may be responsible. The chain employs TRBV4-1 and TRBJ2-7, with D uncertain. Germline lookup yields CDR1 MGHRA and CDR2 YSYEKL. This CDR3 region has 15 residues. The CDR3 DNA reads TGCGCCAGCAGCCCTGTAGCAGAAAGCTCCTCCGAGCAGTACTTC. It specifies CASSPVAESSSEQYF.

This clonotype was detected a few times. This chain uses TRBV10-3 with TRBJ2-3; 7 positions agree with TRBD2. With V trimmed by 2 bases and J by 8 bases, 13 bases remained unmatched. Germline CDR1 ENHRY, CDR2 SYGVKD. The CDR3 length is 16 residues. CDR3 sequence: CAISEGLVPGLGTQYF. The CDR3 region has the DNA TGTGCCATCAGTGAGGGACTAGTTCCCGGCCTTGGTACGCAGTATTTT.

The genes are TRBV30 and TRBJ2-3; no clear D gene. Trimming took 0 bases from V and 6 from J, leaving 10 bases between them. Germline CDR1 and CDR2: GTSNPN and SVGIG (reference sequence). There are 13 residues in the CDR3. The CDR3 region is CAWSVELGDTQYF. CDR3 in DNA: TGTGCCTGGAGTGTCGAGCTGGGGGATACGCAGTATTTT.

About this clonotype itself: Given a much more abundant clone one base away, this may be a read error. The CDR3 region is CARRKDRGFFYEQYF. As DNA, the CDR3 is TGTGCCCGCAGAAAGGACAGGGGGTTCTTCTACGAGCAGTACTTC. The chain is built from TRBV6-2 or TRBV6-3 and TRBJ2-5; 10 bases align to TRBD1. TRBJ2-7 explains the end of the DNA better; the J call may be wrong. This CDR3 has 15 amino acids. Germline V gives CDR1 MNHEY, CDR2 SVGEGT.

A few counts support this clonotype. J is TRBJ2-1 and V is TRBV12-3 or TRBV12-4; 9 bases are shared with TRBD2. The CDR3 runs to 16 residues. The trim removed 6 bases at V and 5 bases at J, leaving 11 bases unmatched. This chain's CDR3 is CASRPGEGLADNEQFF. Here the CDR3 DNA reads TGTGCCAGCAGACCAGGAGAGGGACTAGCTGACAATGAGCAGTTCTTC.

The chain employs TRBV12-3 or TRBV12-4 and TRBJ2-3; TRBD2 matches 11 bases. The V segment lost 2 bases and the J segment 5 bases; nucleotides outside the gene matches: 6. This CDR3 spans 16 amino acids. The CDR3: CASSLSSGRAVDTQYF. CDR3 in DNA: TGTGCCAGCAGTTTAAGTAGCGGGAGGGCCGTAGATACGCAGTATTTT.

V is TRBV20-1 and J is TRBJ2-5; tentative D call: TRBD1 (5 bases). Looked up from germline, CDR1 is DFQATT and CDR2 is SNEGSKA (reference sequence). CDR3 length: 13 residues. V was trimmed by 3 bases and J by 1 base, leaving 9 bases between them. CDR3 DNA sequence: TGCAGTGCTAGTAAGGGGATCCAAGAGACCCAGTACTTC. It translates to CSASKGIQETQYF.

The chain joins TRBV9 to TRBJ2-5; 10 positions match TRBD2. The CDR3 consists of 15 residues. Trimming cost V 0 bases and J 11 bases; bases outside gene matches: 10. CDR1 is SGDLS and CDR2 is YYNGEE in the germline V gene. DNA for the CDR3: TGTGCCAGCAGCGTAGACCTAGCGGGAGTCAATGAGCAGTACTTC. Its translation is CASSVDLAGVNEQYF.

This chain connects TRBV29-1 to TRBJ2-1; D gene unclear. The DNA end favors TRBJ2-7, so the J call may be wrong. CDR1 and CDR2 (germline): SQVTM, ANQGSEA. The CDR3 is 11 amino acids. CDR3 in amino acids: CSVSGPNEQYF. Written as DNA, the CDR3 is TGCAGCGTTAGTGGACCCAATGAGCAGTACTTC.

This clonotype occurred a few times. The chain is built from TRBV4-1 and TRBJ2-1; possibly TRBD1 for D (5 bases). V was clipped by 0 bases and J by 7 bases, with 16 bases between them. Per the germline V gene, CDR1 is MGHRA and CDR2 is YSYEKL. The CDR3 spans 16 residues. The CDR3 DNA is TGCGCCAGCAGCCAAGATCCCCCTGGGGCCACTAATGAGCAGTTCTTC. Amino acids: CASSQDPPGATNEQFF.